This T cell receptor beta chain comes out of a study of T cells in localized non-small cell lung cancer. The CDR3 has 14 residues. With 2 bases removed from V and 1 base from J, the gap between germline ends came to 8 bases. Germline V gene sequence: CDR1 MNHNS, CDR2 SASEGT. The table came from immunoSEQ multiplex PCR; TCRdb's copy has only in-frame clones and leaves some out. The data contain about 23,000 clones, about 91% of them singletons. This rearrangement joins TRBV6-1 to TRBJ1-1, with D perhaps matching TRBD1 (5 bases). The source material was peripheral blood mononuclear cells, sampled before any cancer treatment. The source of this sequence is a woman aged 40-69 years with stage III lung adenocarcinoma. The CDR3 coding sequence is TGTGCCAGCAGTGAATACACAGGGAACACTGAAGCTTTCTTT. Amino acids: CASSEYTGNTEAFF.